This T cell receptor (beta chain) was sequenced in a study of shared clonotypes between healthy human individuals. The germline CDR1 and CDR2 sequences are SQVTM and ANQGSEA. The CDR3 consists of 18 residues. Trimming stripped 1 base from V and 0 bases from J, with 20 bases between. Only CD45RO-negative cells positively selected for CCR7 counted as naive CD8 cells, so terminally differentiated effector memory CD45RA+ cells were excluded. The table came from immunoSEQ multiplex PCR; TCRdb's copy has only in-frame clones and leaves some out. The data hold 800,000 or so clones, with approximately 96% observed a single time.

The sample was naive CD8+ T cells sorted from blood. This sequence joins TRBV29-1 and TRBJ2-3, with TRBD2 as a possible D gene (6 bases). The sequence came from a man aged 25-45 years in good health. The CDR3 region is CSVEGDPKGSGSTDTQYF. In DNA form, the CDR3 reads TGCAGCGTTGAAGGTGACCCTAAGGGTAGCGGTAGCACAGATACGCAGTATTTT.